This TCR beta chain originates from a study of T cells in Graves' hyperthyroidism and ophthalmopathy. Study-level results: In blood, most of the thyroid clonotypes expanded above 0.001 were also present.

The source material, RNA transcripts, was used to amplify TCR beta CDR3 regions. Primed by the HTBI set, a first-round RT-PCR was run on the TCR CDR3. TCRdb called the multiplex PCR reads again in MiXCR, with one record for every CDR3 protein. The profile covers 300,000 or so distinct CDR3 sequences, with around a sixth appearing a single time and approximately 35% taken by the ten largest. This clonotype has a count of ten or more. Antigen: not known. CDR3 length: 12 amino acids. Trimming removed 7 bases at V and 9 bases at J, with 13 bases between. Patients counted as stable if ophthalmopathy did not develop within 18 months.

Material for sequencing was blood. The chain is built from TRBV12-3 or TRBV12-4 and TRBJ2-1, with a weak D call TRBD1 (6 bases). This clonotype originated in a man younger than 40 with Graves' hyperthyroidism. CDR3 amino acids: CASILSGAEQFF. The CDR3 region has the DNA TGTGCCAGCATTCTATCAGGGGCTGAGCAGTTCTTC.